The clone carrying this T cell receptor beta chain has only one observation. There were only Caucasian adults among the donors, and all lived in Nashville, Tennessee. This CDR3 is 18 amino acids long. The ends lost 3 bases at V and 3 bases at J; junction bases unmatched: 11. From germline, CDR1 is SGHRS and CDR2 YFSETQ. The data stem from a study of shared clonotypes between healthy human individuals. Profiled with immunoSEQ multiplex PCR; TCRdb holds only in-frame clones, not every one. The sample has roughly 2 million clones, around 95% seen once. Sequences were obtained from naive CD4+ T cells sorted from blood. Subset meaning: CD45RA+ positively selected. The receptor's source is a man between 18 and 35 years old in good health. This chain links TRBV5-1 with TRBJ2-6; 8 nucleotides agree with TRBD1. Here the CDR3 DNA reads TGCGCCAGCAGCTCCGATCCACAGGGGGTAGGTGGGGCCAACGTCCTGACTTTC. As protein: CASSSDPQGVGGANVLTF. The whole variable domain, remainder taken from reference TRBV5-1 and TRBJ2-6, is KAGVTQTPRYLIKTRGQQVTLSCSPISGHRSVSWYQQTPGQGLQFLFEYFSETQRNKGNFPGRFSGRQFSNSRSEMNVSTLELGDSALYLCASSSDPQGVGGANVLTFGAGSRLTVL.